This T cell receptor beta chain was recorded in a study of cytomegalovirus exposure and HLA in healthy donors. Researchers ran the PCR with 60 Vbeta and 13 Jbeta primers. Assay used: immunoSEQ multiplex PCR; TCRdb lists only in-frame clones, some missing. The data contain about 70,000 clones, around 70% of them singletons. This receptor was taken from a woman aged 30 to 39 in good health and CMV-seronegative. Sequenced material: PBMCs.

The CDR3 loop is CASSSSRLAGGPIEQFF. CDR3 coding DNA: TGTGCCAGCAGCTCCTCACGCCTAGCGGGGGGGCCGATTGAGCAGTTCTTC. This chain links TRBV7-9 with TRBJ2-1, with 12 nucleotides matching TRBD2. This CDR3 comprises 17 residues. J was trimmed by 9 bases and V by 4 bases; bases with no gene match: 13. CDR1 is SEHNR, CDR2 FQNEAQ, per germline (reference sequence).